This passage covers 9 T cell receptor beta chains from one sample sequenced in a study of blood T cell repertoires in COVID-19. Sequencing was performed with immunoSEQ multiplex PCR; in TCRdb, only in-frame clones are kept and a portion is missing. The sample contains more than 130,000 clones, more than 75% of which appear only once. The sample was peripheral blood. These receptors were obtained from a middle-aged woman with acute or convalescent COVID-19.

CDR3 nucleotides: TGCAGCGTTATGGGGCTCGTGGAAACTGAAGCTTTCTTT. Residues: CSVMGLVETEAFF. The chain couples TRBV29-1 to TRBJ1-1; D is perhaps TRBD1 (5 bases). The CDR3 extends over 13 amino acids. V was cut by 5 bases and J by 5 bases, with 15 bases left in between. Germline CDR1 and CDR2: SQVTM and ANQGSEA.

V usage is TRBV28 and J usage is TRBJ1-2, with 9 bases identical to TRBD1. Germline V gives CDR1 MDHEN, CDR2 SYDVKM. The CDR3 spans 15 residues. Trimming at V came to 7 bases and at J to 8 bases, leaving 14 bases not matched to a gene. CDR3 sequence: CASTPLGTGRWGYTF. For the CDR3, the DNA is TGTGCCAGCACCCCCCTCGGGACAGGGAGATGGGGCTACACCTTC.

This clone has a single count. The chain is built from TRBV18 and TRBJ1-1; 8 bases fit TRBD1. The germline V gene has CDR1 KGHSH and CDR2 LQKENI. The CDR3 contains 16 residues. The V and J ends lost 2 bases and 4 bases, in that order; junction bases with no gene match: 9. The CDR3 nucleotides read TGTGCCAGCTCACCAATTCAGGGGGCGCAAAGCACTGAAGCTTTCTTT. Its protein product is CASSPIQGAQSTEAFF.

The rearrangement uses TRBV7-9 and TRBJ1-2; 7 bases fit TRBD1. With 5 bases clipped from V and 4 bases from J, the junction kept 10 bases outside the gene matches. This CDR3 is built from 15 residues. The germline CDR1 and CDR2 sequences are SEHNR and FQNEAQ (reference sequence). The CDR3 region is CASSRRDSSLYGYTF. The CDR3 bases are TGTGCCAGCAGCCGCCGGGACAGCTCCCTCTATGGCTACACCTTC.

The rearrangement links TRBV21-1 to TRBJ2-2; the D call in the table, TRBD1, was not verified against the DNA. TRBV21-1 is a pseudogene locus. The CDR3 extends over 15 amino acids. The CDR3, as DNA: TGTGCCAGCAGCAAAAAACAGGGTAACACCGGGGAGCTGTTTTTT. It yields the protein CASSKKQGNTGELFF.

About this clone: The conserved phenylalanine or tryptophan is not found at the CDR3 terminus, so this likely reflects a read error. It is unclear where the CDR3 begins or ends on the DNA, so no DNA is shown, and the CDR3 is as TCRdb lists it. The chain employs TRBV18 and TRBJ2-7; the D segment call TRBD1 is taken from the table without a DNA check. The CDR3 has 13 residues if both end residues are counted. CDR1 is KGHSH and CDR2 is LQKENI in the germline V gene. CDR3 amino acids: CASSQNPGTGVLI.

This clone showed up just once. The rearrangement uses TRBV4-3 and TRBJ1-5, with D hard to call. V dropped 2 bases and J dropped 7 bases, with 18 bases sitting between them. CDR1 and CDR2 (germline): LGHNA, YSLEER. The length of the CDR3 is 16 residues. CDR3 DNA sequence: TGCGCCAGCAGCCAAAGTAACTCAGGTGGAGGACAGCCCCAGCATTTT. Translating it yields CASSQSNSGGGQPQHF.

This clone was detected a few times. The V call is TRBV7-8, the J call TRBJ1-5; D is unresolved. This CDR3 contains 17 residues. Germline loops: CDR1 SGHVS, CDR2 FQNEAQ. The germline V and J ends were trimmed by 5 bases and 4 bases, with 21 bases remaining between them. In DNA, the CDR3 is TGTGCCAGCAGCCCCCGTATCGTTAAGACGGGGAATCAGCCCCAGCATTTT. Translation gives CASSPRIVKTGNQPQHF.

The rearrangement links TRBV4-2 to TRBJ1-1; 10 bases match TRBD1. The CDR3 totals 15 residues. Trimming cost V 0 bases and J 3 bases; bases outside gene matches: 1. Per the germline V gene, CDR1 is LGHNA and CDR2 is YNFKEQ. This CDR3 is CASSQDGTGDTEAFF. The CDR3 DNA is TGTGCCAGCAGCCAAGATGGGACAGGGGACACTGAAGCTTTCTTT.